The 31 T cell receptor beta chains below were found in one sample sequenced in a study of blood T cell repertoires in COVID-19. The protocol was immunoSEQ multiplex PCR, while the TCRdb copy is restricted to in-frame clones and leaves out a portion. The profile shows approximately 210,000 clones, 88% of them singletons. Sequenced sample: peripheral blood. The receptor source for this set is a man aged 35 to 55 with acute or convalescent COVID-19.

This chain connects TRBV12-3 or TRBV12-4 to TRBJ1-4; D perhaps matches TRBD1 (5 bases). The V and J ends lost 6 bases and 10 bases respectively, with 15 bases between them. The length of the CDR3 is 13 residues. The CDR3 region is CASSGGMKGKLFF. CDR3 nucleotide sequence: TGTGCCAGCAGCGGGGGAATGAAGGGAAAACTGTTTTTT.

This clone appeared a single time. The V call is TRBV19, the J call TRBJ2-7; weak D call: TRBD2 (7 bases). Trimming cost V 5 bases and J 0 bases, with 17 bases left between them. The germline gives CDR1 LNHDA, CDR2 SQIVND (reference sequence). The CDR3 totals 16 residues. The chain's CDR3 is CASSAWGGATSYEQYF. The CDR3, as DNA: TGTGCCAGTAGTGCGTGGGGGGGGGCCACCTCCTACGAGCAGTACTTC. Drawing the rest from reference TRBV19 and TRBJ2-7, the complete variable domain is DGGITQSPKYLFRKEGQNVTLSCEQNLNHDAMYWYRQDPGQGLRLIYYSQIVNDFQKGDIAEGYSVSREKKESFPLTVTSAQKNPTAFYLCASSAWGGATSYEQYFGPGTRLTVT.

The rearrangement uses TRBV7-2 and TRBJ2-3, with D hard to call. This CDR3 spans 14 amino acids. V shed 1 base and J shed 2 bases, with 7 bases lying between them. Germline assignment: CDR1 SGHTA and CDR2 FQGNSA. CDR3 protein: CASSLDTSTDTQYF. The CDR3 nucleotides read TGTGCCAGCAGCTTAGACACCTCCACAGATACGCAGTATTTT.

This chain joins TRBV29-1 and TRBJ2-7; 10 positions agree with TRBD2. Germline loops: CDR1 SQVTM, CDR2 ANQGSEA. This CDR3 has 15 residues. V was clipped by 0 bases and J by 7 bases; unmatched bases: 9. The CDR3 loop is CSVEDPGASGSEQYF. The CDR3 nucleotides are TGCAGCGTTGAAGATCCCGGGGCTAGCGGGAGTGAGCAGTACTTC.

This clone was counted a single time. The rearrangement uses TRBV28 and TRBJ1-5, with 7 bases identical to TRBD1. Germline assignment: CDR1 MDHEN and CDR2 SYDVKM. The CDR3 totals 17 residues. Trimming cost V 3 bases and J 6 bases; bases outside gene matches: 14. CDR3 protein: CASSFILGTGVIQPQHF. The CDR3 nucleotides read TGTGCCAGCAGTTTCATCCTCGGTACAGGGGTTATTCAGCCCCAGCATTTT. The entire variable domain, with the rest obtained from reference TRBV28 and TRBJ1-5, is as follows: DVKVTQSSRYLVKRTGEKVFLECVQDMDHENMFWYRQDPGLGLRLIYFSYDVKMKEKGDIPEGYSVSREKKERFSLILESASTNQTSMYLCASSFILGTGVIQPQHFGDGTRLSIL.

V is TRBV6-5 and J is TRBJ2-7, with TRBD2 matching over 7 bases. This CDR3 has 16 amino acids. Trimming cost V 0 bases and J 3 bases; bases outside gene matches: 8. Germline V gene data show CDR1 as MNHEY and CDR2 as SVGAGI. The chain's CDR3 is CASSYSTAGEGYEQYF. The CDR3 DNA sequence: TGTGCCAGCAGTTACTCGACTGCGGGAGAAGGCTACGAGCAGTACTTC.

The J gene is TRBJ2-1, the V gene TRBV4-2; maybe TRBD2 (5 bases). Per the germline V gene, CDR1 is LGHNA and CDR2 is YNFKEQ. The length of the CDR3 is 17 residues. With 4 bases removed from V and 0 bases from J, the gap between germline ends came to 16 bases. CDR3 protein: CASSPYIAPSSYNEQFF. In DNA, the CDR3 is TGTGCCAGCAGCCCCTATATAGCGCCGAGCTCCTACAATGAGCAGTTCTTC.

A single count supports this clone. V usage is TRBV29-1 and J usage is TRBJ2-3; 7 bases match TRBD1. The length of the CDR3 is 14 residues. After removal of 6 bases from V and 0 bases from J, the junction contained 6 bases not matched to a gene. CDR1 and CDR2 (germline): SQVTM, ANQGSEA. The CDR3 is CSVKGAGSTDTQYF. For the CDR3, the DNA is TGCAGCGTGAAGGGGGCGGGTAGCACAGATACGCAGTATTTT.

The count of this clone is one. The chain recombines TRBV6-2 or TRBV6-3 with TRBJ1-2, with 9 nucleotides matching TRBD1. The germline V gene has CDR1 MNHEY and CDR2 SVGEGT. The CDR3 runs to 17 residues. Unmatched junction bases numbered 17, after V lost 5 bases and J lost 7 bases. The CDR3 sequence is CASSNPGTGIFGGGYTF. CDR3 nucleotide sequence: TGTGCCAGCAGTAATCCCGGGACAGGGATTTTCGGCGGTGGCTACACCTTC.

CDR3 in amino acids: CASSKGQSSGANVLTF. The CDR3 DNA is TGTGCCAGTAGTAAGGGACAGAGCTCTGGGGCCAACGTCCTGACTTTC. The rearrangement uses TRBV19 and TRBJ2-6, with 7 bases matching TRBD1. The ends lost 4 bases at V and 0 bases at J; junction bases unmatched: 3. The CDR3 is 16 residues long. Germline V gene sequence: CDR1 LNHDA, CDR2 SQIVND (reference sequence). The full variable domain, its missing parts supplied by reference TRBV19 and TRBJ2-6, is DGGITQSPKYLFRKEGQNVTLSCEQNLNHDAMYWYRQDPGQGLRLIYYSQIVNDFQKGDIAEGYSVSREKKESFPLTVTSAQKNPTAFYLCASSKGQSSGANVLTFGAGSRLTVL.

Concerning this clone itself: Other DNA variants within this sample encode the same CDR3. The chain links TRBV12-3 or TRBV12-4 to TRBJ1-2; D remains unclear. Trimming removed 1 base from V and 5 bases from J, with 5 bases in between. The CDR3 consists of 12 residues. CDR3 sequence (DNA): TGTGCCAGCAGTTTAGGGCAGTATGGCTACACCTTC. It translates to CASSLGQYGYTF.

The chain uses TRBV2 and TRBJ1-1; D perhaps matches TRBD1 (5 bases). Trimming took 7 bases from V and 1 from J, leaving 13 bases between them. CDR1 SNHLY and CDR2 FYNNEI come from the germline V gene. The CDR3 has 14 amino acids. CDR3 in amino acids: CASIIQVRNTEAFF. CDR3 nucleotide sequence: TGTGCCAGCATCATACAGGTTAGGAACACTGAAGCTTTCTTT.

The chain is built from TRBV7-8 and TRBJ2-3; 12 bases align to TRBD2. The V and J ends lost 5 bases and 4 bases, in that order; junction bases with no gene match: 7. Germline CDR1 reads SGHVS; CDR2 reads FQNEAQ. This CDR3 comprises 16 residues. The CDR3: CASSPRLAGVSDTQYF. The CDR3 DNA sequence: TGTGCCAGCAGCCCCAGACTAGCGGGGGTCTCAGATACGCAGTATTTT.

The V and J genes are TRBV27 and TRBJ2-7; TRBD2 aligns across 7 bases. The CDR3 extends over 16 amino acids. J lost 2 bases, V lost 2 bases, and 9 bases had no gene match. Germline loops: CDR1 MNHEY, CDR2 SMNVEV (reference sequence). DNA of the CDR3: TGTGCCAGCAGTTTAAAGGGAGGTCTAGCGGCCTACGAGCAGTACTTC. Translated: CASSLKGGLAAYEQYF.

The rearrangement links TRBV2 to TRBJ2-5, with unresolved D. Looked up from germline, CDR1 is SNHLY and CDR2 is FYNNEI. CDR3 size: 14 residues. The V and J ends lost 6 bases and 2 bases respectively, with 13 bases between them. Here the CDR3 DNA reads TGTGCCAGCAGCGAGCAACTAAGACAAGAGACCCAGTACTTC. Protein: CASSEQLRQETQYF.

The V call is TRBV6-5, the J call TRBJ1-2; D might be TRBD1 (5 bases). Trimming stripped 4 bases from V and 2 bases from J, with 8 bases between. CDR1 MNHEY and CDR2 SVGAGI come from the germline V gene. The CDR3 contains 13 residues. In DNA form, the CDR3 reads TGTGCCAGCAGTTTCACAGGAAACTATGGCTACACCTTC. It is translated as CASSFTGNYGYTF.

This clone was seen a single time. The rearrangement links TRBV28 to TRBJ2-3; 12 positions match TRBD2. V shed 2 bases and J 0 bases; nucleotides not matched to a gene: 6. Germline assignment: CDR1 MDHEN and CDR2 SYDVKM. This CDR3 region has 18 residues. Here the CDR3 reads CASSLQSGTSGSTDTQYF. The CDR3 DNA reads TGTGCCAGCAGTTTACAAAGTGGGACTAGCGGGAGCACAGATACGCAGTATTTT.

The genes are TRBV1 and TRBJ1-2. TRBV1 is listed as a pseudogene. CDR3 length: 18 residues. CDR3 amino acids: CTSSQEGYWGGEDYGYTF. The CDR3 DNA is TGCACCAGCAGCCAGGAAGGCTATTGGGGGGGAGAGGACTATGGCTACACCTTC.

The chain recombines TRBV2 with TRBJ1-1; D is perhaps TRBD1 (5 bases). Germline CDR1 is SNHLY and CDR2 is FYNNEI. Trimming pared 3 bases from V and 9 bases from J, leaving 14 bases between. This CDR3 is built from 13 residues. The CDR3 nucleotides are TGTGCCAGCAGTGACCCTTGGGACTACAAAGCTTTCTTT. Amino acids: CASSDPWDYKAFF. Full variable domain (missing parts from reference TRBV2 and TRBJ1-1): EPEVTQTPSHQVTQMGQEVILRCVPISNHLYFYWYRQILGQKVEFLVSFYNNEISEKSEIFDDQFSVERPDGSNFTLKIRSTKLEDSAMYFCASSDPWDYKAFFGQGTRLTVV.

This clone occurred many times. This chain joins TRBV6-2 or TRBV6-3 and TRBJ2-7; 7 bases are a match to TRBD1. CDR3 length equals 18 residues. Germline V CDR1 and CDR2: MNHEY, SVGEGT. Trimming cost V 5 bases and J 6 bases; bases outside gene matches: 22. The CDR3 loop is CASSRLTLKQGSRGEQYF. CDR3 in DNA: TGTGCCAGCAGTCGTCTGACCCTTAAACAGGGGTCCCGGGGCGAGCAGTACTTC.

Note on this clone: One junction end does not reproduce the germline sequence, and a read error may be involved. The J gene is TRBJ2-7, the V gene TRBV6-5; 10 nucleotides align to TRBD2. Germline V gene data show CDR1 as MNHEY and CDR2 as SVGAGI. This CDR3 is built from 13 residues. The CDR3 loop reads CASWSGRAFQQRF. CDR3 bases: TGTGCCAGCTGGAGCGGGAGGGCCTTTCAGCAGAGATTC.

The CDR3 reads CASSQDRQAYGELFF. The CDR3, as DNA: TGCGCCAGCAGCCAAGATCGACAGGCCTACGGGGAGCTGTTTTTT. The V call is TRBV4-3, the J call TRBJ2-2, with D possibly being TRBD1 (6 bases). The CDR3 loop spans 15 amino acids. The V gene lost 0 bases and the J gene lost 7 bases, with 12 bases spanning the gap. Germline lookup yields CDR1 LGHNA and CDR2 YSLEER.

In DNA, the CDR3 is TGTGCCAGCAGCCCTGGGGAGAGTCGTTCTGAAAAACTGTTTTTT. Its translation is CASSPGESRSEKLFF. The J gene is TRBJ1-4, the V gene TRBV7-9, with D unresolved. CDR3 length equals 15 residues. CDR1 is SEHNR and CDR2 is FQNEAQ in the germline V gene (reference sequence). The V gene lost 5 bases and the J gene lost 7 bases, with 17 bases spanning the gap. The full variable domain, with the rest looked up from reference TRBV7-9 and TRBJ1-4, is DTGVSQNPRHKITKRGQNVTFRCDPISEHNRLYWYRQTLGQGPEFLTYFQNEAQLEKSRLLSDRFSAERPKGSFSTLEIQRTEQGDSAMYLCASSPGESRSEKLFFGSGTQLSVL.

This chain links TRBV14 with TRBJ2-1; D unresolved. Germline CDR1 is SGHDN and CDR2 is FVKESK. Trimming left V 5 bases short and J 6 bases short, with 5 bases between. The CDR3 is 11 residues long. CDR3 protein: CASSSGNEQFF. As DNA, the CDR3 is TGTGCCAGCAGCTCAGGCAATGAGCAGTTCTTC.

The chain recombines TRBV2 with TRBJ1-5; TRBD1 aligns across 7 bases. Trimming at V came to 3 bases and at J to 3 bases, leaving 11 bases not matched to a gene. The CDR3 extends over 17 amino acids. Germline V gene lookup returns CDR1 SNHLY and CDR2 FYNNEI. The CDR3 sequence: CASSDQVRDSFNQPQHF. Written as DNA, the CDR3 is TGTGCCAGCAGTGATCAGGTCCGGGACAGCTTCAATCAGCCCCAGCATTTT.

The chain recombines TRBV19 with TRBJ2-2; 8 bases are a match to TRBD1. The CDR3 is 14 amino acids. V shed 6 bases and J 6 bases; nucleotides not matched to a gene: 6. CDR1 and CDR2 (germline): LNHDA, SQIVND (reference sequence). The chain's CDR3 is CASSGTGLSGELFF. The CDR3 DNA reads TGTGCCAGTAGCGGGACAGGCTTGTCCGGGGAGCTGTTTTTT.

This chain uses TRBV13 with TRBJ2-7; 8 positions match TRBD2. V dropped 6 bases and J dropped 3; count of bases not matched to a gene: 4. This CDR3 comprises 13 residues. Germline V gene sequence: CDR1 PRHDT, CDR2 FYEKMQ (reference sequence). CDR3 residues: CASSRGGYYEQYF. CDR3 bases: TGTGCCAGCAGTCGCGGGGGGTACTACGAGCAGTACTTC.

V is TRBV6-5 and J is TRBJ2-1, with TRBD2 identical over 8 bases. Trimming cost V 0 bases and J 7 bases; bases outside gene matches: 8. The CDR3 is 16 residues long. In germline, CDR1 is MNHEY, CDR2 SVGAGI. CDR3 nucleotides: TGTGCCAGCAGTTACTCGGTGGCGGGGGGCCAGAATGAGCAGTTCTTC. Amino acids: CASSYSVAGGQNEQFF.

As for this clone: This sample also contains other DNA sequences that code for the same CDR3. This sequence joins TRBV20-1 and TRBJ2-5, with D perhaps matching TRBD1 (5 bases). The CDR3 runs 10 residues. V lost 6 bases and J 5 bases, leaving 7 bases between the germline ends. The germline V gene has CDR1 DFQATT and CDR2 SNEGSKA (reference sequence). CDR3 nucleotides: TGCAGTGCAGGGGTTGAGACCCAGTACTTC. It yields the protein CSAGVETQYF.

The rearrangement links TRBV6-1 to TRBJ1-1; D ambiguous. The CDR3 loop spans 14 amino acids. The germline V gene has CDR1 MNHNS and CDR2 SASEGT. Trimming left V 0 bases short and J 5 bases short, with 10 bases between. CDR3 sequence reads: CASSEAGMWTEAFF. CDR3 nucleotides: TGTGCCAGCAGTGAAGCCGGGATGTGGACTGAAGCTTTCTTT.

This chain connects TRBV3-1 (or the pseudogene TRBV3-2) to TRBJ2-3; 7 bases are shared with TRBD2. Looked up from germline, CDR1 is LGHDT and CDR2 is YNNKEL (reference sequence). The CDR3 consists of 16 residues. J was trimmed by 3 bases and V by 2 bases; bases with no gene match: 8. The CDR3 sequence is CASSQNWGGLTDTQYF. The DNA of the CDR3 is TGTGCCAGCAGCCAAAATTGGGGAGGGCTTACAGATACGCAGTATTTT.